The next 20 T cell receptor beta chains were all read from a single sample in a study of cytomegalovirus exposure and HLA in healthy donors. The PCR made use of 60 Vbeta and 13 Jbeta primers. Measured with immunoSEQ multiplex PCR; TCRdb has only the in-frame clones, and not every one. The sample includes 200,000 or so clones, about three quarters seen only once; the top ten take around 2%. Sequenced sample: PBMCs. These receptors were obtained from a man aged 18 to 35 in good health and CMV-seronegative.

The J gene is TRBJ1-2, the V gene TRBV7-9, with 9 nucleotides matching TRBD1. Losses at the gene ends were 3 bases for V and 4 bases for J; bases not matched to a gene: 0. Germline V lookup: CDR1 SEHNR, CDR2 FQNEAQ (reference sequence). The CDR3 contains 13 residues. CDR3 DNA sequence: TGTGCCAGCAGCTTGGGACAGGGCTATGGCTACACCTTC. This codes for CASSLGQGYGYTF. The variable domain in full, with the rest retrieved from reference TRBV7-9 and TRBJ1-2, is DTGVSQNPRHKITKRGQNVTFRCDPISEHNRLYWYRQTLGQGPEFLTYFQNEAQLEKSRLLSDRFSAERPKGSFSTLEIQRTEQGDSAMYLCASSLGQGYGYTFGSGTRLTVV.

The CDR3 protein is CASSSQGARGYTF. The DNA of the CDR3 is TGTGCCAGCAGTTCACAGGGGGCTCGTGGCTACACCTTC. The chain recombines TRBV27 with TRBJ1-2; 9 nucleotides line up with TRBD1. This CDR3 spans 13 amino acids. The trim removed 4 bases at V and 7 bases at J, leaving 4 bases unmatched. Germline CDR1 is MNHEY and CDR2 is SMNVEV (reference sequence).

The gene calls are TRBV7-8 and TRBJ2-3, with D unresolved. Trimming removed 4 bases from V and 0 bases from J, with 5 bases in between. This CDR3 is built from 13 residues. Germline V gene sequence: CDR1 SGHVS, CDR2 FQNEAQ. The CDR3: CASSSLSTDTQYF. The CDR3 nucleotides are TGTGCCAGCAGCTCCCTGAGCACAGATACGCAGTATTTT.

V and J are TRBV7-3 and TRBJ2-1; D unresolved. The CDR3 has 14 residues. V lost 5 bases, J lost 1 base, and 9 bases lay in between. Germline CDR1 reads SGHTA; CDR2 reads FQGTGA. The CDR3 nucleotides are TGTGCCAGCAGCCCTACCTCATCCTACAATGAGCAGTTCTTC. Translated, it gives CASSPTSSYNEQFF.

The chain employs TRBV7-9 and TRBJ2-2; 10 bases are a match to TRBD2. The CDR3 runs 17 residues. Trimming removed 0 bases from V and 3 bases from J; junction bases left unmatched: 4. Germline lookup yields CDR1 SEHNR and CDR2 FQNEAQ (reference sequence). For the CDR3, the DNA is TGTGCCAGCAGCTTAGCGAAGCGGGGGGGCTACACCGGGGAGCTGTTTTTT. Its translation: CASSLAKRGGYTGELFF.

This clone was detected a few times. The chain has TRBV16 and TRBJ2-5; D unresolved. CDR1 is KGHSY, CDR2 FQNENV, per germline. Trimming removed 4 bases at V and 6 bases at J, with 12 bases between. The CDR3 is 13 residues long. This CDR3 is CASSLLADQTQYF. The CDR3 nucleotides read TGTGCCAGCAGCCTCCTCGCAGATCAGACCCAGTACTTC. The full variable domain, completed using reference TRBV16 and TRBJ2-5, is GEEVAQTPKHLVRGEGQKAKLYCAPIKGHSYVFWYQQVLKNEFKFLISFQNENVFDETGMPKERFSAKCLPNSPCSLEIQATKLEDSAVYFCASSLLADQTQYFGPGTRLLVL.

The CDR3 DNA reads TGTGCCAGCAGCTTTACCGGGACTCAGAATCCCAATCAGCCCCAGCATTTT. It translates to CASSFTGTQNPNQPQHF. This chain links TRBV7-9 with TRBJ1-5; possible D gene TRBD1, 5 bases. The V and J ends lost 3 bases and 3 bases respectively, with 18 bases between them. The CDR3 loop spans 17 amino acids. Germline CDR1 reads SEHNR; CDR2 reads FQNEAQ (reference sequence).

With regard to this clone: The sample contains more than one DNA sequence encoding this CDR3. The chain recombines TRBV25-1 with TRBJ2-2, with unresolved D. CDR3 length equals 12 residues. CDR1 is MGHDK, CDR2 SYGVNS, per germline. The ends were cut back, 7 bases at V and 1 base at J, with 4 bases in the middle. The CDR3 is CASNLNTGELFF. The CDR3 bases are TGTGCCAGCAATCTGAACACCGGGGAGCTGTTTTTT.

The genes are TRBV28 and TRBJ2-1, with 11 bases matching TRBD2. The CDR3 is 15 amino acids. V lost 1 base to trimming and J lost 8 bases; unmatched junction nucleotides: 4. The germline CDR1 and CDR2 sequences are MDHEN and SYDVKM. The CDR3 reads CASSLSTSGGDEQFF. In nucleotides, the CDR3 is TGTGCCAGCAGTTTATCTACTAGCGGGGGTGATGAGCAGTTCTTC.

This chain uses TRBV5-6 with TRBJ2-5, with a weak D call TRBD2 (6 bases). The assigned J gene may be wrong: the sequence end matches TRBJ2-7 better. Germline V gene lookup returns CDR1 SGHDT and CDR2 YYEEEE. This CDR3 contains 14 residues. The CDR3 loop reads CASSDSGGSYEQYF. The CDR3 nucleotides are TGTGCCAGCAGCGACTCCGGGGGTTCCTACGAGCAGTACTTC.

The chain combines TRBV6-5 with TRBJ2-1; 7 bases are a match to TRBD2. V was pared by 0 bases and J by 10 bases, with 3 bases of the junction left unmatched. The CDR3 is 13 residues long. CDR1 is MNHEY and CDR2 is SVGAGI in the germline V gene. CDR3 sequence: CASSYSGEGEQFF. The CDR3 DNA reads as TGTGCCAGCAGTTACTCTGGGGAGGGGGAGCAGTTCTTC.

This sequence joins TRBV7-9 and TRBJ1-2, with a weak D call TRBD1 (5 bases). CDR3 size: 12 residues. Germline V CDR1 and CDR2: SEHNR, FQNEAQ (reference sequence). Trimming stripped 3 bases from V and 6 bases from J, with 8 bases between. The CDR3 spells CASSLGGDGYTF. The CDR3 nucleotides read TGTGCCAGCAGCTTGGGGGGAGATGGCTACACCTTC.

This clone was detected a few times. The genes are TRBV2 and TRBJ2-1; 8 nucleotides match TRBD1. Germline CDR1 and CDR2: SNHLY and FYNNEI. The CDR3 is 16 residues long. The junction had 11 bases not matched to a gene; V was cut back by 10 bases and J by 0 bases. The CDR3 nucleotides read TGTGCCACCACTCGACAGGGGCGGAGCTCCTACAATGAGCAGTTCTTC. This codes for CATTRQGRSSYNEQFF.

Notes on this clone: Other DNA sequences in the sample encode the same CDR3. This chain connects TRBV5-1 to TRBJ1-1; possibly TRBD1 for D (6 bases). Germline CDR1 is SGHRS and CDR2 is YFSETQ. The CDR3 totals 13 residues. V lost 2 bases and J lost 5, with 10 bases in between. The CDR3 here is CASSFQGSTEAFF. The CDR3 DNA reads TGCGCCAGCAGCTTCCAGGGGTCTACTGAAGCTTTCTTT.

The chain employs TRBV9 and TRBJ2-1, with TRBD1 identical over 9 bases. The germline V gene has CDR1 SGDLS and CDR2 YYNGEE. The CDR3 is 15 residues long. Trimming at V came to 0 bases and at J to 7 bases, leaving 5 bases not matched to a gene. The CDR3 DNA follows: TGTGCCAGCAGCGTAGGAGGGACAGGGCTAAATGAGCAGTTCTTC. Amino acid sequence: CASSVGGTGLNEQFF.

This clone turned up a few times. The chain couples TRBV4-3 to TRBJ1-5, with D perhaps matching TRBD1 (5 bases). The CDR3 covers 16 residues. V gave up 0 bases and J gave up 5 bases, with 14 bases separating them. The V gene's germline CDR1 is LGHNA and CDR2 YSLEER. The CDR3 nucleotides are TGCGCCAGCAGCCAAGATTTTGGGGCAATCGATCAGCCCCAGCATTTT. It translates to CASSQDFGAIDQPQHF.

Only a few counts were recorded for this clone. The rearrangement joins TRBV4-2 to TRBJ1-4, with 9 bases that match TRBD1. This CDR3 is built from 16 residues. Trimming at V came to 3 bases and at J to 3 bases, leaving 5 bases not matched to a gene. Germline V lookup: CDR1 LGHNA, CDR2 YNFKEQ. The CDR3, as DNA: TGTGCCAGCAGCCAGGGGACAGGGCCCCCTAATGAAAAACTGTTTTTT. Its protein product is CASSQGTGPPNEKLFF.

V usage is TRBV27 and J usage is TRBJ2-7; D might be TRBD2 (6 bases). Trimming stripped 5 bases from V and 4 bases from J, with 27 bases between. The CDR3 is made up of 18 amino acids. The germline gives CDR1 MNHEY, CDR2 SMNVEV (reference sequence). CDR3 nucleotides: TGTGCCAGCAGTCTCCGCATTGGCGGGGCCGGGGCGGTTTACGAGCAGTACTTC. Encoded protein: CASSLRIGGAGAVYEQYF.

The V call is TRBV30, the J call TRBJ1-2; D is perhaps TRBD1 (5 bases). In germline, CDR1 is GTSNPN, CDR2 SVGIG (reference sequence). V was trimmed by 3 bases and J by 1 base, leaving 15 bases between them. CDR3 length equals 15 residues. CDR3 coding DNA: TGTGCCTGGAGCGATGACAGTTTTAATAACTATGGCTACACCTTC. Protein sequence: CAWSDDSFNNYGYTF.

The rearrangement links TRBV4-3 to TRBJ2-7; D perhaps matches TRBD1 (6 bases). From germline, CDR1 is LGHNA and CDR2 YSLEER. This CDR3 has 13 amino acids. Trimming stripped 5 bases from V and 6 bases from J, with 14 bases between. As DNA, the CDR3 is TGCGCCAGCAGCAAAAGACAGGAGTCCGAGCAGTACTTC. It encodes CASSKRQESEQYF.